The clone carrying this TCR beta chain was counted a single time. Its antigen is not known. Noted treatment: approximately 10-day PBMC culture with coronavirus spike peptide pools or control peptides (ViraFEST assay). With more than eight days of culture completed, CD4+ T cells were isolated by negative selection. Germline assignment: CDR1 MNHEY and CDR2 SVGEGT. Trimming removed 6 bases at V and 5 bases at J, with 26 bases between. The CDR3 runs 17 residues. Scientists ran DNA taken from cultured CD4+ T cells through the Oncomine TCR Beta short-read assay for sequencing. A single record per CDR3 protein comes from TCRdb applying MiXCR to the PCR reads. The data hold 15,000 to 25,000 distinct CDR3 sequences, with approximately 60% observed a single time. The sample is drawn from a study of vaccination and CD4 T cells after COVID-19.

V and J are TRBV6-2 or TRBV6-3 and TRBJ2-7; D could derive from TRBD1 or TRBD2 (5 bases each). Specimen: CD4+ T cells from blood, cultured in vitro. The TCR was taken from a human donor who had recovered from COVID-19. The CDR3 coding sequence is TGTGCCAGCAGCTACGGGCCCGTATTTGCCAAGGGACACGAGCAGTACTTC. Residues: CASSYGPVFAKGHEQYF.